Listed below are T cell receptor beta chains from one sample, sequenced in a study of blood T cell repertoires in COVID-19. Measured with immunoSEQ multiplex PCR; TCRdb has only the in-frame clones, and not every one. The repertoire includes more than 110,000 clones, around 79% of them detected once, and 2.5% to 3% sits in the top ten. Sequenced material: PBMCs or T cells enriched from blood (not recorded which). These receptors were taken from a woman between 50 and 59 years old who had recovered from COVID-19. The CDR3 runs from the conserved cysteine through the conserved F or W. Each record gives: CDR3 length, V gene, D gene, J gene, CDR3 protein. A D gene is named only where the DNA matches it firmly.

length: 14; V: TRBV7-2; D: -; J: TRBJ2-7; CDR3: CASSRRGSSYEQYF
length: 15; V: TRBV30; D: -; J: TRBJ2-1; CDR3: CAWSVLGGDNNEQFF
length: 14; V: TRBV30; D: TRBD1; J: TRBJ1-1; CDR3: CAWSVRDRNTEAFF
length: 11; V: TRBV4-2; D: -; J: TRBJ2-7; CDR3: CASSRQYEQYF
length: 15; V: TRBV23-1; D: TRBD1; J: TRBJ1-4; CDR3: CASSKPGTGNEKLFF
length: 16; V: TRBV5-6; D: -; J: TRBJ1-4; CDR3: CASSSLGQDHNEKLFF
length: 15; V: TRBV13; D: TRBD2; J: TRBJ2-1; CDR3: CASSPGGGNYNEQFF
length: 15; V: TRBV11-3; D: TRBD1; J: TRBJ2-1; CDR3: CASSERTGSFPEQFF
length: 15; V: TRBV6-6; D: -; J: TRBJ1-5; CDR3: CASSYGTLSNQPQHF
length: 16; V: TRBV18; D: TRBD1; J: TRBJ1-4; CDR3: CASSPNAPGDSEKLFF
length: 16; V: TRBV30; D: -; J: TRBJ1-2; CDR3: CAWTTPPPLLNYGYTF
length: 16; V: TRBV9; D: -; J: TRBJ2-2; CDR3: CASSVDVALNTGELFF
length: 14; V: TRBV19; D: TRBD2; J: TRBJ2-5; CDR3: CASSMGLAGETQYF
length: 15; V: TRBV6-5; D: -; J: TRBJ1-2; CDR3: CASSYGRVRDYGYTF
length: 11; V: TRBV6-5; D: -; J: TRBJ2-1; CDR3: CASFQYNEQFF
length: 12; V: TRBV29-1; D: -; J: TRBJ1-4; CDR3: CSVGQNNEKLFF
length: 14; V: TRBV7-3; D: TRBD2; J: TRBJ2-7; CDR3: CASSPQKAGGEQYF
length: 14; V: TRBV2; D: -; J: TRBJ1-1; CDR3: CASSSRGYGTEAFF
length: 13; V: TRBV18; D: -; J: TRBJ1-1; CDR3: CASSPGGNTEAFF
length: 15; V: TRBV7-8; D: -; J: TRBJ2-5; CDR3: CASSLARRGGETQYF
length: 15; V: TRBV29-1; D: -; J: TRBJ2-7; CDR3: CSGMIQATNSYEQYF
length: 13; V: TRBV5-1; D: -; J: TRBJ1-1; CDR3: CASSLAQGTEAFF
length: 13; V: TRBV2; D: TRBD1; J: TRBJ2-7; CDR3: CASVKGARSEQYF
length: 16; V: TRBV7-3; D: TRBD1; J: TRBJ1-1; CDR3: CASSPDRGRSNTEAFF
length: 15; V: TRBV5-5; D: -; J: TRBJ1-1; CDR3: CASSLAVQMNTEAFF
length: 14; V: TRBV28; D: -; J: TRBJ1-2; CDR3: CASSLAEGAYGYTF
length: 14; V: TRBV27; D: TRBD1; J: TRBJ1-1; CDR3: CASSFRTGVTEAFF
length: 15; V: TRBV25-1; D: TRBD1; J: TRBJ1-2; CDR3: CASSGRQGAVYGYTF
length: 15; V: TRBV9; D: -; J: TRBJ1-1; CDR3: CASSVAGDWDTEAFF
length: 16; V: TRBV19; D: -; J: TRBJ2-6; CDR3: CASSIPSYSGANVLTF
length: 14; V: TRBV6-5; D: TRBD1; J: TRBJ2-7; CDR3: CASTQGTGGYEQYF
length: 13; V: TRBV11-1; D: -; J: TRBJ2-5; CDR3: CASSPGMHETQYF
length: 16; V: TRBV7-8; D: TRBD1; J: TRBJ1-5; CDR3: CASSPGTGGNNQPQHF
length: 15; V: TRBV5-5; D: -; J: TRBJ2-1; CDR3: CASSLSRTNYNEQFF
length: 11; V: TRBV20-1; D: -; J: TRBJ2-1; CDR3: CSAGTYNEQFF
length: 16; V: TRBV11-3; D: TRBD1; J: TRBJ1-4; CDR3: CASSPRQGSTNEKLFF
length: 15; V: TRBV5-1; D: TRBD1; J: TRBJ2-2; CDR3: CASSPGTENTGELFF
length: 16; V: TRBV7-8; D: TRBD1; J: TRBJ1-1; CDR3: CASSDTRDRLNTEAFF
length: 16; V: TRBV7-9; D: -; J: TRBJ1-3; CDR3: CASNKNGGRSGNTIYF
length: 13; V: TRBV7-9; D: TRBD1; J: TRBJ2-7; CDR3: CASSRDRVYEQYF
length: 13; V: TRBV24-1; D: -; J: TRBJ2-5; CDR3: CAVPGGWGETQYF
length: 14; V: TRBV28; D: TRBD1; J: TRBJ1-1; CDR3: CASSPDRENTEAFF
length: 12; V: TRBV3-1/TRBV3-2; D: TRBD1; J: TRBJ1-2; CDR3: CASSRGQGAYTF
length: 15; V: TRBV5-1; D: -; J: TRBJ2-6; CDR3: CASSLGQSGANVLTF